This entry lists 19 T cell receptor beta chains sequenced from one sample in a study of T-cell reconstitution after alpha-beta-depleted transplantation in children. Unique molecular identifiers were incorporated during preparation of the TCRbeta library. From the PCR reads, TCRdb called clonotypes with MiXCR, one entry per CDR3 protein. Counted here are about 420,000 distinct CDR3 sequences, around 15% occurring once; the ten biggest clones make up over 25%. The sequencing used PBMCs, mostly from graft donor cells, collected 360 days after TCRalphabeta/CD19-depleted stem cell transplant. Receptors originate from a boy under two years old who had a stem cell transplant for Wiskott-Aldrich syndrome, so the T cells may come from the graft donor.

This clonotype was seen only a few times. The J gene is TRBJ1-2, the V gene TRBV5-5, with TRBD1 matching over 10 bases. Losses at the gene ends were 2 bases for V and 8 bases for J; bases not matched to a gene: 9. Germline values: CDR1 SGHKS, CDR2 YYEKEE (reference sequence). The CDR3 length is 15 residues. The CDR3 spells CASSFRPGTGEGYTF. In nucleotides, the CDR3 is TGTGCCAGCAGCTTTCGACCCGGGACAGGGGAAGGCTACACCTTC. The whole variable domain, remainder taken from reference TRBV5-5 and TRBJ1-2, is DAGVTQSPTHLIKTRGQQVTLRCSPISGHKSVSWYQQVLGQGPQFIFQYYEKEERGRGNFPDRFSARQFPNYSSELNVNALLLGDSALYLCASSFRPGTGEGYTFGSGTRLTVV.

This clonotype was detected a few times. The gene calls are TRBV7-2 and TRBJ1-1; the match to TRBD1 covers 8 bases. Germline CDR1 SGHTA, CDR2 FQGNSA. CDR3 length: 15 amino acids. V shed 1 base, J shed 5 bases, and the junction held 6 bases outside the gene matches. CDR3 DNA sequence: TGTGCCAGCAGCTTAGGTCTCAGGGGGCGTACTGAAGCTTTCTTT. Translating gives CASSLGLRGRTEAFF.

V is TRBV12-3 or TRBV12-4 and J is TRBJ2-1; D might be TRBD1 (5 bases). Trimming removed 6 bases from V and 4 bases from J, with 13 bases in between. The CDR3 contains 14 residues. The CDR3 region has the DNA TGTGCCAGCAGCCTGGGGCAGGTATACAATGAGCAGTTCTTC. This sequence encodes CASSLGQVYNEQFF.

The chain links TRBV4-3 to TRBJ1-1; D remains unclear. CDR1 is LGHNA and CDR2 is YSLEER in the germline V gene. This CDR3 region has 17 residues. The V end lost 3 bases, the J end lost 3 bases, and 20 bases lay between the germline ends. The CDR3 region is CASSHTYARGEDTEAFF. The CDR3 DNA is TGCGCCAGCAGCCACACGTATGCGCGGGGAGAGGACACTGAAGCTTTCTTT.

The chain has TRBV27 and TRBJ2-5; possible D gene TRBD2, 6 bases. The V gene lost 0 bases and the J gene lost 4 bases, with 12 bases spanning the gap. Germline values: CDR1 MNHEY, CDR2 SMNVEV (reference sequence). This CDR3 is built from 15 residues. The CDR3 loop is CASSLSRRGGETQYF. Here the CDR3 DNA reads TGTGCCAGCAGTTTATCTAGGAGGGGCGGAGAGACCCAGTACTTC.

Only a few counts were recorded for this clonotype. The chain carries TRBV5-1 and TRBJ2-5, with 7 bases matching TRBD2. The germline V gene has CDR1 SGHRS and CDR2 YFSETQ. This CDR3 has 16 amino acids. Trimming removed 0 bases from V and 0 bases from J; junction bases left unmatched: 5. CDR3 protein: CASSLALAAYQETQYF. In DNA, the CDR3 is TGCGCCAGCAGCTTGGCCCTAGCGGCGTACCAAGAGACCCAGTACTTC.

V gene TRBV4-3 combines with J gene TRBJ2-6; perhaps TRBD1 as D (5 bases). The germline V gene has CDR1 LGHNA and CDR2 YSLEER. The CDR3 is made up of 19 amino acids. V lost 1 base and J 0 bases, leaving 16 bases between the germline ends. Here the CDR3 DNA reads TGCGCCAGCAGCCAAGGTCCCCAGGGTGAAAGCTCTGGGGCCAACGTCCTGACTTTC. Amino acids: CASSQGPQGESSGANVLTF.

This clonotype was seen many times. The CDR3 sequence is CASSQRGVDTF. Here the CDR3 DNA reads TGCGCCAGCAGCCAGAGAGGGGTGGACACCTTC. The chain couples TRBV4-3 to TRBJ1-2; TRBD1 might be the D (5 bases). CDR1 and CDR2 from the germline V gene are LGHNA and YSLEER. This CDR3 region has 11 residues. With 3 bases removed from V and 12 bases from J, the gap between germline ends came to 11 bases.

DNA for the CDR3: TGTGCCAGCAGACAGGGGGCGCTGGACGAGCAGTACTTC. Translated: CASRQGALDEQYF. The chain combines TRBV27 with TRBJ2-7, with 9 bases lining up with TRBD1. Per germline, CDR1 MNHEY and CDR2 SMNVEV (reference sequence). Trimming removed 6 bases from V and 5 bases from J; junction bases left unmatched: 5. The CDR3 has 13 residues.

In its sample, this clonotype was seen a few times. The chain uses TRBV5-1 and TRBJ2-5, with 9 bases matching TRBD1. V shed 0 bases, J shed 5 bases, and the junction held 8 bases outside the gene matches. This CDR3 spans 16 amino acids. Germline CDR1 and CDR2: SGHRS and YFSETQ. The CDR3 spells CASSLGNRGREETQYF. The CDR3 DNA follows: TGCGCCAGCAGCTTGGGGAACAGGGGGCGAGAGGAGACCCAGTACTTC.

V usage is TRBV19 and J usage is TRBJ2-7; a weak D match, TRBD1 (6 bases). Trimming shortened V by 6 bases and J by 2 bases, and 14 bases separated the two germline ends. Germline CDR1 and CDR2: LNHDA and SQIVND (reference sequence). The CDR3 has 14 amino acids. CDR3 sequence (DNA): TGTGCCAGTAGGAATCTAGGGGGACCCTACGAGCAGTACTTC. Its translation is CASRNLGGPYEQYF.

The sample holds a few counts of this clonotype. J is TRBJ2-5 and V is TRBV12-3 or TRBV12-4; unclear D gene. This CDR3 has 13 amino acids. V shed 5 bases and J shed 5 bases, with 12 bases lying between them. The CDR3 sequence is CASSPTFYETQYF. Written as DNA, the CDR3 is TGTGCCAGCAGTCCGACCTTTTACGAGACCCAGTACTTC.

This clonotype was counted between two and nine times. The rearrangement uses TRBV6-6 and TRBJ2-7; D gene uncertain. Trimming left V 6 bases short and J 4 bases short, with 10 bases between. The germline V gene encodes CDR1 MNHNY and CDR2 SVGAGI (reference sequence). The CDR3 runs 12 residues. The CDR3 region has the DNA TGTGCCAGCAGCCACGAGGTTTACGAGCAGTACTTC. Translating it yields CASSHEVYEQYF.

The chain links TRBV2 to TRBJ1-1, with a weak D call TRBD1 (6 bases). The CDR3 loop spans 14 amino acids. The germline V and J ends were trimmed by 2 bases and 0 bases, with 7 bases remaining between them. Germline V gene lookup returns CDR1 SNHLY and CDR2 FYNNEI. The CDR3 bases are TGTGCCAGCAGTGAATGGGACATGAACACTGAAGCTTTCTTT. Protein product: CASSEWDMNTEAFF.

V and J are TRBV20-1 and TRBJ1-2, with TRBD1 identical over 9 bases. The CDR3 loop spans 16 amino acids. Germline assignment: CDR1 DFQATT and CDR2 SNEGSKA (reference sequence). V lost 2 bases and J lost 4; bases outside the gene matches: 11. CDR3 sequence reads: CSARKGQGRTIYGYTF. CDR3 coding DNA: TGCAGTGCTAGAAAGGGACAGGGCCGGACTATCTATGGCTACACCTTC.

The chain employs TRBV9 and TRBJ2-1; TRBD2 matches at 14 bases. V lost 2 bases to trimming and J lost 3 bases; unmatched junction nucleotides: 1. Germline CDR1 and CDR2: SGDLS and YYNGEE. The CDR3 runs to 16 residues. CDR3 loop: CASSVGLAGDYNEQFF. Here the CDR3 DNA reads TGTGCCAGCAGCGTGGGACTAGCGGGAGACTACAATGAGCAGTTCTTC.

The chain recombines TRBV12-3 or TRBV12-4 with TRBJ2-2; D perhaps matches TRBD2 (5 bases). V lost 11 bases and J lost 3, with 28 bases in between. CDR3 size: 18 residues. The chain's CDR3 is CAFRSEAKHDMDTGELFF. CDR3 bases: TGTGCCTTCAGGTCGGAGGCCAAGCACGATATGGACACCGGGGAGCTGTTTTTT.

The rearrangement joins TRBV29-1 to TRBJ2-1, with 11 bases matching TRBD2. This CDR3 has 13 residues. Unmatched junction bases numbered 0, after V lost 4 bases and J lost 4 bases. Germline lookup yields CDR1 SQVTM and CDR2 ANQGSEA. The CDR3 region is CSVASGGYNEQFF. DNA for the CDR3: TGCAGCGTTGCTAGCGGGGGGTACAATGAGCAGTTCTTC.

The rearrangement links TRBV12-3 or TRBV12-4 to TRBJ1-1; D perhaps matches TRBD1 (5 bases). Trimming removed 5 bases from V and 1 base from J, with 11 bases in between. This CDR3 is built from 14 residues. The CDR3 loop is CASSPGPANTEAFF. Written as DNA, the CDR3 is TGTGCCAGCAGTCCGGGACCGGCGAACACTGAAGCTTTCTTT.